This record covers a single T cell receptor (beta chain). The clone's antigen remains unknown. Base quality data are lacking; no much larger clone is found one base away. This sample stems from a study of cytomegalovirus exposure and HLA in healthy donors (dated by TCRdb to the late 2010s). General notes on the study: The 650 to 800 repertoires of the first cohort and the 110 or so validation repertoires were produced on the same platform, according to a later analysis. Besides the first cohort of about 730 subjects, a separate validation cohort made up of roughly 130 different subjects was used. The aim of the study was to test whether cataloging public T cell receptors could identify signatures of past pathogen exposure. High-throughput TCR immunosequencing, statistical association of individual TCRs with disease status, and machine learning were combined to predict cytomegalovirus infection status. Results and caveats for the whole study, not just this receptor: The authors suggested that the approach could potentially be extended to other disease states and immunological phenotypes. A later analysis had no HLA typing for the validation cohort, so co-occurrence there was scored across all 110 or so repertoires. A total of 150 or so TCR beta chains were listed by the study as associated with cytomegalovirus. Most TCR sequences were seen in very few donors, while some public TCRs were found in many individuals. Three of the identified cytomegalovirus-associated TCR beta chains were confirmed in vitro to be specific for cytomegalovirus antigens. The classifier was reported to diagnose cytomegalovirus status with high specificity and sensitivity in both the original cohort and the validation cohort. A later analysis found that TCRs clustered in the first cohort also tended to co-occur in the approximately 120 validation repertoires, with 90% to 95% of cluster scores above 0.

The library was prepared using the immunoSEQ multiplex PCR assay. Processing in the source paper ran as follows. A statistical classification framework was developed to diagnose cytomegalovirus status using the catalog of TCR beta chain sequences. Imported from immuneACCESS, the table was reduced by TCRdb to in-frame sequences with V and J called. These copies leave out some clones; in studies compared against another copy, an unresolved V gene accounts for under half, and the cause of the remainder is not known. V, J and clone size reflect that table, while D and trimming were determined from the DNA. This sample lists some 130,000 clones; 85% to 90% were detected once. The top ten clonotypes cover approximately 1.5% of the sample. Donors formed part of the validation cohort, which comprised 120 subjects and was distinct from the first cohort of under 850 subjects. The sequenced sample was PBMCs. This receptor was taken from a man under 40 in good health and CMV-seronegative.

For the CDR3, the sequence is CASSLGAARTDTQYF. The DNA is TGTGCCAGCAGCCTCGGAGCGGCCCGCACAGATACGCAGTATTTT. Rearrangement joined TRBV5-4 to TRBJ2-3, and perhaps TRBD2 as D gene, on 5 matching bases. The CDR3 goes from the cysteine to the phenylalanine over 15 residues. Just CDR3 DNA is preserved here, 45 bases in frame from base 1. Between the V and J ends, shortened by 4 bases and 1 base respectively, the junction contains 13 bases. The germline V gene (reference sequence) yields SGHNT for CDR1 and YYREEE for CDR2.